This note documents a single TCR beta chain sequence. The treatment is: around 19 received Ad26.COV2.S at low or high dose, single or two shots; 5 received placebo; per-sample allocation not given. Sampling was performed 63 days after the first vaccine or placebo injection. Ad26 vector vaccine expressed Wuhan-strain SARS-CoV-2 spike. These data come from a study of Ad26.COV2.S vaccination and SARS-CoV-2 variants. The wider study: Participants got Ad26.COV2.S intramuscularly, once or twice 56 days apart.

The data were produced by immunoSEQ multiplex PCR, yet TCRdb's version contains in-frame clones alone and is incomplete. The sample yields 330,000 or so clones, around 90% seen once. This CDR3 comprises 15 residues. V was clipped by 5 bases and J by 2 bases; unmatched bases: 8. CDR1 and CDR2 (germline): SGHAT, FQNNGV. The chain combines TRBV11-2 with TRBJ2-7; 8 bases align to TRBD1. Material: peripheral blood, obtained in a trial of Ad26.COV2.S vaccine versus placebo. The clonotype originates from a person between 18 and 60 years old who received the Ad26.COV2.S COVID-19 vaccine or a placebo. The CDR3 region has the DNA TGTGCCAGCAGCCAGCCGGGACAGGATACCTACGAGCAGTACTTC. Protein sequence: CASSQPGQDTYEQYF.